This T cell receptor (beta chain) is drawn from a study of shared clonotypes between healthy human individuals. Naive CD8 cells, CD45RO-negative and positively selected for CCR7, excluded terminally differentiated effector memory CD45RA+ cells. Produced via immunoSEQ multiplex PCR; TCRdb's table is partial and in-frame only. The sample comprises hundreds of thousands of clones, approximately 95% of which are singletons, and about 0.11% rests with the top ten. This CDR3 has 13 residues. Germline V CDR1 and CDR2: GTSNPN, SVGIG (reference sequence). Trimming pared 3 bases from V and 2 bases from J, leaving 11 bases between.

J is TRBJ2-7 and V is TRBV30; D not resolved. This sequence was found in a woman in her thirties in good health. Specimen: naive CD8+ T cells sorted from blood. Here the CDR3 reads CAWRPGWTYEQYF. The DNA for the CDR3 is TGTGCCTGGAGACCCGGTTGGACCTACGAGCAGTACTTC.